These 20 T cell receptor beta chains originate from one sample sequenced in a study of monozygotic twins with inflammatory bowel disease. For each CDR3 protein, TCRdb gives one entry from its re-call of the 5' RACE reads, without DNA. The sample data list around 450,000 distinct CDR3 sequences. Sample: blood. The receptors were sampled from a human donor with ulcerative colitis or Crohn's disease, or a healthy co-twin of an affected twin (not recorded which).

CDR3 loop: CASRPPSSPYNEQFF. This chain joins TRBV5-1 and TRBJ2-1; TCRdb's assignment of TRBD1 cannot be checked, as there is no DNA. CDR1 and CDR2 from the germline V gene are SGHRS and YFSETQ. CDR3 length: 15 amino acids.

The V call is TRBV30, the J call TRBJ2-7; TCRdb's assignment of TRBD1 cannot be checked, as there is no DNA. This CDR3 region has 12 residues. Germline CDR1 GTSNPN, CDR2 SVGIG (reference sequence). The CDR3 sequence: CAWSVPGPEQYF.

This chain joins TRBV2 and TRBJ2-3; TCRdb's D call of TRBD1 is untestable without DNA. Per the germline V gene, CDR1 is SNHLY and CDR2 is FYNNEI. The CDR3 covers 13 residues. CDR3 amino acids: CATGQGSTDTQYF.

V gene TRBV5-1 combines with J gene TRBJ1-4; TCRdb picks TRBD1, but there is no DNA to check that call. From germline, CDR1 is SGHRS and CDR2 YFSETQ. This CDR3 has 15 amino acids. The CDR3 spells CASSLEGQGNEKLFF.

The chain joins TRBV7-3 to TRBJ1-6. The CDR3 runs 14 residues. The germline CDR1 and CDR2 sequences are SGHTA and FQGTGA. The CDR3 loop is CASSLQAFDSPLHF.

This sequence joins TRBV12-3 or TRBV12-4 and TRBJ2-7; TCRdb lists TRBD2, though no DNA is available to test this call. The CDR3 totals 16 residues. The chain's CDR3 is CASSLYVGGPRYEQYF.

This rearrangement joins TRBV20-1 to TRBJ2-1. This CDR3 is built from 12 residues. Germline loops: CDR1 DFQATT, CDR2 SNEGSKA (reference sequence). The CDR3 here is CSARSTVGEQFF.

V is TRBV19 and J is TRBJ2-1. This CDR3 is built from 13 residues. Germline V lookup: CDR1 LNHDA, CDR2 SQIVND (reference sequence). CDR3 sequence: CASSIGRYNEQFF.

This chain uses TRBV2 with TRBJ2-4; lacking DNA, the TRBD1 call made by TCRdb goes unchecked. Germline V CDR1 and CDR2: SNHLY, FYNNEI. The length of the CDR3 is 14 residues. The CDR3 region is CASTGDLAKNIQYF.

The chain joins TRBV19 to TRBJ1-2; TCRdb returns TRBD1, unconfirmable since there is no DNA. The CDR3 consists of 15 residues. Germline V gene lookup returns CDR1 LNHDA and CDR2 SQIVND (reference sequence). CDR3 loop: CASSIVYRQGSGYTF.

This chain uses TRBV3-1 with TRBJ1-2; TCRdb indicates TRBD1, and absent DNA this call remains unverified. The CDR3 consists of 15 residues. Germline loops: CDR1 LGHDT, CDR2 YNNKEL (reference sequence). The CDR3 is CASSRTDGGAYGYTF.

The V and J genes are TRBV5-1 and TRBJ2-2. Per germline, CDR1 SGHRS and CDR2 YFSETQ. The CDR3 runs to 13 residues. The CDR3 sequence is CASSLQLTGELFF.

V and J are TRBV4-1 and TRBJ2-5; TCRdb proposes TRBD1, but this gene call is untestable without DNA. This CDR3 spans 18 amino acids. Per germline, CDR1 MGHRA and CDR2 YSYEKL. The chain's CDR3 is CASSQDYRTGYFQETQYF.

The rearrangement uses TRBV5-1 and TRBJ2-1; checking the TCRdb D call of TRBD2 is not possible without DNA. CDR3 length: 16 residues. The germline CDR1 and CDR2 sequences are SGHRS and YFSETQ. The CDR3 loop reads CASSLAPATPNNEQFF.

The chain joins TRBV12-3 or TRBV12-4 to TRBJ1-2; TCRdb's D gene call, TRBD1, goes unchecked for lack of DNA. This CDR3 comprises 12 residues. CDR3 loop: CASSFGQFGYTF.

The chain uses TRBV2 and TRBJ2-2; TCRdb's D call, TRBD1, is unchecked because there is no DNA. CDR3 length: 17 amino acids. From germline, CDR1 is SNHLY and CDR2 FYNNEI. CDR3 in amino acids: CASSEAGTGSNTGELFF.

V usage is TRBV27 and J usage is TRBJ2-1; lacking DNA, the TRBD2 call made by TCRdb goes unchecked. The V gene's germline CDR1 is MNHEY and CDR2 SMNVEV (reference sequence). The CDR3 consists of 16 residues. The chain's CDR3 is CASSEGTSGVYNEQFF.

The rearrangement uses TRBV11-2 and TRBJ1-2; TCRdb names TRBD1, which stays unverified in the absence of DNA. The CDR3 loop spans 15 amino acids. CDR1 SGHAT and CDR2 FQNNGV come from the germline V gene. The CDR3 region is CASSLRDSSNYGYTF.

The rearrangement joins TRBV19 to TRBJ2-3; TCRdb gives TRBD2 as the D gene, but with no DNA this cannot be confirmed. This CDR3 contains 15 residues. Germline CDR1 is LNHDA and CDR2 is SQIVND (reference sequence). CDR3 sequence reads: CASSQTSGNTDTQYF.

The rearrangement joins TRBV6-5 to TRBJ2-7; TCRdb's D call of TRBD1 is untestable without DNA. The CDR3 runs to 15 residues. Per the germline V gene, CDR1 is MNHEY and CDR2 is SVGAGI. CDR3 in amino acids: CASSYSRGGAYEQYF.